What follows is one T cell receptor (beta chain) and its context. The antigen remains undetermined. The sample is drawn from a study of a mutant IDH1 vaccine in newly diagnosed glioma. As for the study in general: Either 4-6 weeks after radiotherapy alone or alongside temozolomide, vaccination was begun. The sex distribution of treated patients was around 60% male and 37.5% female, with a mean age of roughly 40 years. Most patients had radiochemotherapy with temozolomide before enrollment; others had one alone. Study findings and constraints: In about 94% of patients, immune responses induced by the vaccine occurred.

This CDR3 is built from 15 residues. Looked up from germline, CDR1 is SGHVS and CDR2 is FNYEAQ. The ends lost 4 bases at V and 2 bases at J; junction bases unmatched: 6. Profiled with immunoSEQ multiplex PCR; TCRdb holds only in-frame clones, not every one. The sample has 20,000 to 25,000 clones, around 79% seen once; the top ten hold over 7%. As for time point: week 11, during vaccination. Topical imiquimod was applied with each vaccine dose, which held 300 ug of mutant IDH1 20-mer peptide. The sequence was obtained from a man between 40 and 49 years old with glioma. Specimen: PBMCs, collected from a glioma patient whose treatment included an IDH1 peptide vaccine. V and J are TRBV7-6 and TRBJ2-5; TRBD1 matches at 8 bases. The CDR3 DNA is TGTGCCAGCAGCTACTCGACAGGGGCGCAAGAGACCCAGTACTTC. Translation gives CASSYSTGAQETQYF.